The next 26 T cell receptor beta chains were all read from a single sample in a study of blood T cell repertoires in COVID-19. Using immunoSEQ multiplex PCR, the repertoire was profiled, and TCRdb retains in-frame clones only, with some absent. Among about 160,000 clones listed, 60% to 85% were seen once. The specimen sequenced was peripheral blood. Receptors were obtained from an older man with acute or convalescent COVID-19.

The count of this clone is one. The CDR3 DNA reads as TGTGCCAGCAGCCAACGTCTCGGGGACACTGAAGCTTTCTTT. As protein: CASSQRLGDTEAFF. The chain has TRBV5-5 and TRBJ1-1; D is uncertain. The germline gives CDR1 SGHKS, CDR2 YYEKEE (reference sequence). The CDR3 spans 14 residues. Trimming took off 4 bases at V and 3 bases at J, with 13 bases between the two ends.

CDR3 protein: CASSYTGGTEAFF. For the CDR3, the DNA is TGCGCCAGCAGCTATACAGGGGGCACTGAAGCTTTCTTT. The chain recombines TRBV4-3 with TRBJ1-1, with 8 bases lining up with TRBD1. CDR1 and CDR2 (germline): LGHNA, YSLEER. Trimming cost V 5 bases and J 4 bases; bases outside gene matches: 3. The CDR3 sequence is 13 residues long.

The CDR3 DNA reads as TGTGCCAGCAGTTACGTATTATCGAACACTGAAGCTTTCTTT. This translates into CASSYVLSNTEAFF. The chain has TRBV6-5 and TRBJ1-1; D not resolved. CDR1 is MNHEY, CDR2 SVGAGI, per germline. The CDR3 has 14 amino acids. Between the trimmed V and J ends, which lost 2 bases and 1 base, there was a span of 8 bases.

The chain links TRBV4-1 to TRBJ1-5; 7 positions match TRBD1. Unmatched junction bases numbered 9, after V lost 3 bases and J lost 4 bases. CDR1 MGHRA and CDR2 YSYEKL come from the germline V gene. The CDR3 consists of 16 residues. The CDR3 DNA follows: TGCGCCAGCAGCCAGGGTTCGACAGGGACTAATCAGCCCCAGCATTTT. Translation gives CASSQGSTGTNQPQHF.

The chain joins TRBV5-1 to TRBJ2-5; 7 bases match TRBD1. Unmatched junction bases numbered 5, after V lost 5 bases and J lost 1 base. The CDR3 contains 14 residues. Per germline, CDR1 SGHRS and CDR2 YFSETQ. CDR3 DNA sequence: TGCGCCAGCAGGGCCGGGACAGCCCAAGAGACCCAGTACTTC. Translating gives CASRAGTAQETQYF.

This clone was seen more than once but under ten times. The V gene is TRBV30, the J gene TRBJ1-1, with a weak D call TRBD1 (6 bases). Trimming removed 5 bases from V and 1 base from J, with 14 bases in between. The CDR3 is made up of 14 amino acids. CDR1 and CDR2 (germline): GTSNPN, SVGIG (reference sequence). CDR3 protein: CAWSRGHPNTEAFF. CDR3 nucleotides: TGTGCCTGGTCCAGGGGACACCCGAACACTGAAGCTTTCTTT.

This chain connects TRBV10-3 to TRBJ1-1; TRBD1 agrees at 8 bases. V shed 10 bases, J shed 3 bases, and the junction held 10 bases outside the gene matches. There are 14 residues in the CDR3. CDR1 is ENHRY, CDR2 SYGVKD, per germline. The CDR3 is CATQGQGADTEAFF. The CDR3 nucleotides are TGTGCCACCCAGGGGCAGGGGGCCGACACTGAAGCTTTCTTT.

The chain combines TRBV19 with TRBJ1-3; D is undetermined. Trimming took off 1 base at V and 1 base at J, with 8 bases between the two ends. The CDR3 consists of 15 residues. Germline V gives CDR1 LNHDA, CDR2 SQIVND (reference sequence). CDR3 in amino acids: CASSIGSRSGNTIYF. The CDR3 DNA reads TGTGCCAGTAGTATAGGGTCTAGGTCTGGAAACACCATATATTTT.

This sequence joins TRBV7-9 and TRBJ1-4; 7 nucleotides line up with TRBD1. This CDR3 is built from 15 residues. V gave up 5 bases and J gave up 4 bases; unmatched junction bases: 7. CDR1 and CDR2 from the germline V gene are SEHNR and FQNEAQ (reference sequence). The CDR3 sequence is CASSLGTAFNEKLFF. CDR3 nucleotide sequence: TGTGCCAGCAGCCTTGGGACAGCCTTTAATGAAAAACTGTTTTTT.

DNA for the CDR3: TGTGCCATCAGTGAGAAGGCAGGGGGCTCTGGGGCCAACGTCCTGACTTTC. The encoded protein is CAISEKAGGSGANVLTF. The chain recombines TRBV10-3 with TRBJ2-6; 7 bases align to TRBD1. The CDR3 length is 17 residues. Germline V gene sequence: CDR1 ENHRY, CDR2 SYGVKD. The trim removed 2 bases at V and 0 bases at J, leaving 4 bases unmatched.

V usage is TRBV25-1 and J usage is TRBJ1-4, with TRBD1 matching 10 bases. CDR1 MGHDK and CDR2 SYGVNS come from the germline V gene. V lost 3 bases, J lost 7 bases, and 8 bases stayed unmatched. The CDR3 contains 16 residues. CDR3 amino acids: CASSDSDRGRGEKLFF. The DNA of the CDR3 is TGTGCCAGCAGTGATTCTGACAGGGGGCGCGGTGAAAAACTGTTTTTT.

V gene TRBV2 combines with J gene TRBJ1-1; D remains unclear. The CDR3 totals 13 residues. Germline V CDR1 and CDR2: SNHLY, FYNNEI. Trimming pared 7 bases from V and 1 base from J, leaving 10 bases between. The CDR3 region is CASMKEGNTEAFF. In DNA form, the CDR3 reads TGTGCCAGCATGAAGGAGGGGAACACTGAAGCTTTCTTT. Based on the CDR3 plus reference TRBV2 and TRBJ1-1, the full variable domain is EPEVTQTPSHQVTQMGQEVILRCVPISNHLYFYWYRQILGQKVEFLVSFYNNEISEKSEIFDDQFSVERPDGSNFTLKIRSTKLEDSAMYFCASMKEGNTEAFFGQGTRLTVV.

In nucleotides, the CDR3 is TGTGCCAGCAGTTACTCGATTTCAGATAACTATGGCTACACCTTC. Protein: CASSYSISDNYGYTF. The rearrangement uses TRBV6-5 and TRBJ1-2; D unclear. CDR3 length equals 15 residues. V lost 0 bases and J lost 1, with 9 bases in between. Per the germline V gene, CDR1 is MNHEY and CDR2 is SVGAGI.

This rearrangement joins TRBV10-2 to TRBJ2-2; D unresolved. CDR1 WSHSY and CDR2 SAAADI come from the germline V gene. The CDR3 runs 14 residues. V was trimmed by 7 bases and J by 9 bases, leaving 18 bases between them. CDR3 loop: CASIPGASSRELFF. The CDR3 nucleotides are TGCGCCAGCATCCCCGGAGCGAGCAGTAGGGAGCTGTTTTTT.

The rearrangement links TRBV29-1 to TRBJ1-3; D not certain. The V and J ends lost 7 bases and 0 bases respectively, with 10 bases between them. In germline, CDR1 is SQVTM, CDR2 ANQGSEA. The CDR3 length is 13 residues. CDR3 loop: CSAWSSSGNTIYF. The CDR3 nucleotides read TGCAGCGCCTGGAGTAGCTCTGGAAACACCATATATTTT.

This clone was observed a handful of times. This chain uses TRBV19 with TRBJ1-1; weak D call: TRBD1 (5 bases). CDR3 length equals 16 residues. V was clipped by 7 bases and J by 4 bases, with 22 bases between them. Germline CDR1 reads LNHDA; CDR2 reads SQIVND (reference sequence). DNA of the CDR3: TGTGCCAGTACCATCACCGCGACAGCAGGGATCACTGAAGCTTTCTTT. Encoded protein: CASTITATAGITEAFF.

The rearrangement joins TRBV18 to TRBJ2-7, with D possibly TRBD2 on 6 matching bases. V was pared by 2 bases and J by 0 bases, with 8 bases between. The CDR3 length is 14 residues. CDR1 and CDR2 (germline): KGHSH, LQKENI. The CDR3 bases are TGTGCCAGCTCACCAGCTAGCGACTCCTACGAGCAGTACTTC. It specifies CASSPASDSYEQYF.

The chain is built from TRBV25-1 and TRBJ1-1, with a weak D call TRBD1 (5 bases). The CDR3 is 16 residues long. Deletions cut 1 base from V and 2 bases from J, with 14 bases between. The V gene's germline CDR1 is MGHDK and CDR2 SYGVNS. The CDR3 spells CASSEFSQGRNTEAFF. The CDR3 DNA follows: TGTGCCAGCAGTGAATTCTCTCAGGGTCGTAACACTGAAGCTTTCTTT.

The table lists this clone with a few counts. The gene calls are TRBV3-1 (or the pseudogene TRBV3-2) and TRBJ1-1, with 11 bases identical to TRBD1. This CDR3 is built from 15 residues. The germline gives CDR1 LGHDT, CDR2 YNNKEL (reference sequence). The V gene end was trimmed by 0 bases and the J gene end by 11 bases; junction bases not matched to a gene: 8. Here the CDR3 reads CASSQDGTGGNWAFF. CDR3 nucleotides: TGTGCCAGCAGCCAAGATGGGACAGGGGGTAATTGGGCTTTCTTT.

The CDR3 DNA sequence: TGTGCCAGCAGCCACGACAGGGGAGCCACCGGGGAGCTGTTTTTT. This encodes CASSHDRGATGELFF. V and J are TRBV5-4 and TRBJ2-2; 8 nucleotides line up with TRBD1. Germline V gene sequence: CDR1 SGHNT, CDR2 YYREEE (reference sequence). Trimming cost V 4 bases and J 4 bases; bases outside gene matches: 6. The CDR3 is 15 residues long.

The chain combines TRBV28 with TRBJ2-7; D is unresolved. Trimming took off 4 bases at V and 6 bases at J, with 19 bases between the two ends. The CDR3 contains 15 residues. Looked up from germline, CDR1 is MDHEN and CDR2 is SYDVKM. The CDR3 nucleotides are TGTGCCAGCAGTTACCCCCCTGTTGGCAGGCCCGAGCAGTACTTC. It yields the protein CASSYPPVGRPEQYF.

This clone was seen a handful of times. V and J are TRBV3-1 (or the pseudogene TRBV3-2) and TRBJ2-3; TRBD2 agrees at 10 bases. The CDR3 is made up of 15 amino acids. Per germline, CDR1 LGHDT and CDR2 YNNKEL (reference sequence). V gave up 5 bases and J gave up 2 bases; unmatched junction bases: 4. CDR3 coding DNA: TGTGCCAGCAGCGGGACTAGCGCATTCACAGATACGCAGTATTTT. Translation gives CASSGTSAFTDTQYF.

V is TRBV4-2 and J is TRBJ2-3; 7 positions agree with TRBD1. With V trimmed by 2 bases and J by 0 bases, 8 bases remained unmatched. The germline V gene has CDR1 LGHNA and CDR2 YNFKEQ. This CDR3 is 17 amino acids long. The CDR3 loop is CASSQHPGTASTDTQYF. The CDR3 nucleotides are TGTGCCAGCAGCCAACATCCCGGGACAGCTAGCACAGATACGCAGTATTTT.

This clone occurred a few times. The DNA for the CDR3 is TGTGCCAGCAGTGACCCCTCACAGGGGAAGCTGTTTTTT. This sequence encodes CASSDPSQGKLFF. This chain connects TRBV6-2 or TRBV6-3 to TRBJ1-4, with 7 bases fitting TRBD1. CDR3 length equals 13 residues. Germline values: CDR1 MNHEY, CDR2 SVGEGT. The J segment lost 14 bases and the V segment lost 5 bases, leaving 11 bases of the junction unmatched.

J is TRBJ2-7 and V is TRBV6-1; D unclear. CDR1 is MNHNS, CDR2 SASEGT, per germline. The V and J ends lost 2 bases and 0 bases respectively, with 11 bases between them. The CDR3 is 15 residues long. This CDR3 is CASSEILVGSYEQYF. The CDR3 region has the DNA TGTGCCAGCAGTGAAATCTTAGTTGGCTCCTACGAGCAGTACTTC.

V usage is TRBV9 and J usage is TRBJ1-3; D gene unclear. CDR1 is SGDLS, CDR2 YYNGEE, per germline. Trimming removed 4 bases at V and 3 bases at J, with 14 bases between. This CDR3 contains 15 residues. CDR3: CASSREGGNGNTIYF. The CDR3 coding sequence is TGTGCCAGCAGCAGAGAAGGAGGGAATGGAAACACCATATATTTT.